These 21 T cell receptor beta chains came from one sample sequenced in a study of T cell responses to AZD1222 COVID-19 vaccine. Measured with immunoSEQ multiplex PCR; TCRdb has only the in-frame clones, and not every one. The sample shows about 190,000 clones, approximately 91% of them seen only once. Sequences were derived from peripheral blood, sampled on day 0 of AZD1222 vaccination. The source of these receptors is an adult in good health.

The V call is TRBV2, the J call TRBJ2-5; TRBD2 agrees at 13 bases. The germline V gene has CDR1 SNHLY and CDR2 FYNNEI. Germline trimming cut 4 bases from V and 4 bases from J; bases unmatched to any gene: 3. The CDR3 consists of 15 residues. CDR3 protein: CASSGTSGSGETQYF. The CDR3 region has the DNA TGTGCCAGCAGTGGGACTAGCGGGAGTGGAGAGACCCAGTACTTC. Looking up the rest from reference TRBV2 and TRBJ2-5 gives the full variable domain: EPEVTQTPSHQVTQMGQEVILRCVPISNHLYFYWYRQILGQKVEFLVSFYNNEISEKSEIFDDQFSVERPDGSNFTLKIRSTKLEDSAMYFCASSGTSGSGETQYFGPGTRLLVL.

This chain connects TRBV6-5 to TRBJ1-4; 9 bases align to TRBD1. CDR1 MNHEY and CDR2 SVGAGI come from the germline V gene. The V and J ends lost 6 bases and 7 bases, in that order; junction bases with no gene match: 6. The length of the CDR3 is 14 residues. Written as DNA, the CDR3 is TGTGCCAGCAGCCAACAGGGGGCGGCTGAAAAACTGTTTTTT. Protein: CASSQQGAAEKLFF.

The rearrangement joins TRBV15 to TRBJ2-1; the match to TRBD1 covers 8 bases. Per the germline V gene, CDR1 is LNHNV and CDR2 is YYDKDF (reference sequence). This CDR3 region has 16 residues. V lost 3 bases, J lost 6 bases, and 10 bases stayed unmatched. The CDR3 DNA sequence: TGTGCCACCAGCAGGATGGACAGGGTAGGGGGCAATGAGCAGTTCTTC. It specifies CATSRMDRVGGNEQFF.

The chain joins TRBV19 to TRBJ2-2; 12 bases are a match to TRBD2. Germline V gene lookup returns CDR1 LNHDA and CDR2 SQIVND (reference sequence). Germline trimming cut 7 bases from V and 2 bases from J; bases unmatched to any gene: 14. The CDR3 consists of 19 residues. CDR3 bases: TGTGCCAGTAATCATCGGCTAGCGGGGGGGCTCTCCAACACCGGGGAGCTGTTTTTT. Residues: CASNHRLAGGLSNTGELFF.

The rearrangement links TRBV19 to TRBJ1-2, with no clear D. Trimming pared 3 bases from V and 13 bases from J, leaving 21 bases between. This CDR3 comprises 14 residues. Germline V gene lookup returns CDR1 LNHDA and CDR2 SQIVND (reference sequence). CDR3 sequence (DNA): TGTGCCAGTAGTATTCCTATATTTGGAAGCCCAGGCACCTTC. This sequence encodes CASSIPIFGSPGTF.

This chain uses TRBV24-1 with TRBJ2-3, with a weak D call TRBD1 (5 bases). V lost 7 bases and J lost 0, with 16 bases in between. CDR1 is KGHDR and CDR2 is SFDVKD in the germline V gene. The CDR3 length is 16 residues. DNA of the CDR3: TGTGCCACCAGCTCCTATAATGACAGCAGCACAGATACGCAGTATTTT. This codes for CATSSYNDSSTDTQYF.

This clone was seen a few times. The chain is built from TRBV20-1 and TRBJ2-3; D not resolved. The germline V and J ends were trimmed by 7 bases and 4 bases, with 9 bases remaining between them. The CDR3 consists of 11 residues. Germline assignment: CDR1 DFQATT and CDR2 SNEGSKA (reference sequence). CDR3 sequence (DNA): TGCAGTGGCATTAGGGCAGATACGCAGTATTTT. This encodes CSGIRADTQYF.

V is TRBV5-1 and J is TRBJ2-7, with D perhaps assigned TRBD1 or TRBD2 (5 bases each). The CDR3 runs 15 residues. CDR1 and CDR2 (germline): SGHRS, YFSETQ. The CDR3 loop is CASARSSPGTYEQYF. The CDR3 DNA sequence: TGCGCAAGCGCTCGGTCCTCCCCGGGGACGTACGAGCAGTACTTC.

This chain joins TRBV27 and TRBJ1-5, with D perhaps matching TRBD1 (5 bases). CDR1 MNHEY and CDR2 SMNVEV come from the germline V gene (reference sequence). The CDR3 consists of 13 residues. V was pared by 5 bases and J by 6 bases, with 11 bases between. The CDR3 reads CASSPFTGQPQHF. In nucleotides, the CDR3 is TGTGCCAGCAGTCCCTTCACAGGTCAGCCCCAGCATTTT.

The V gene is TRBV29-1, the J gene TRBJ1-1, with D possibly matching TRBD1 (6 bases). Deletions cut 3 bases from V and 1 base from J, with 18 bases between. CDR1 is SQVTM, CDR2 ANQGSEA, per germline. The CDR3 contains 16 residues. DNA for the CDR3: TGCAGCGTTGAGCGGACAGATCTGCGAACGAACACTGAAGCTTTCTTT. This sequence encodes CSVERTDLRTNTEAFF. Drawing the rest from reference TRBV29-1 and TRBJ1-1, the complete variable domain is SAVISQKPSRDICQRGTSLTIQCQVDSQVTMMFWYRQQPGQSLTLIATANQGSEATYESGFVIDKFPISRPNLTFSTLTVSNMSPEDSSIYLCSVERTDLRTNTEAFFGQGTRLTVV.

CDR3 coding DNA: TGTGCCAGCAGCCACACCGGGACAGCAGCTTACGAGCAGTACTTC. Amino acid sequence: CASSHTGTAAYEQYF. The V and J genes are TRBV7-9 and TRBJ2-7; 7 nucleotides line up with TRBD1. Unmatched junction bases numbered 11, after V lost 5 bases and J lost 4 bases. Germline-derived CDR1 and CDR2 are SEHNR and FQNEAQ (reference sequence). The CDR3 is 15 residues long.

The genes are TRBV9 and TRBJ1-2; perhaps TRBD1 as D (6 bases). CDR1 is SGDLS and CDR2 is YYNGEE in the germline V gene. The CDR3 totals 15 residues. V shed 0 bases and J shed 0 bases, with 9 bases lying between them. The CDR3 DNA sequence: TGTGCCAGCAGCGTAGAACAGGGCCCTAACTATGGCTACACCTTC. It specifies CASSVEQGPNYGYTF.

This chain uses TRBV27 with TRBJ2-7; 9 positions agree with TRBD1. V dropped 3 bases and J dropped 5; count of bases not matched to a gene: 5. CDR3 length equals 14 residues. Germline CDR1 is MNHEY and CDR2 is SMNVEV (reference sequence). DNA of the CDR3: TGTGCCAGCAGTTTCATGGGACAGGGTAACGAGCAGTACTTC. It encodes CASSFMGQGNEQYF.

In this sample, this clone turned up a few times. The chain employs TRBV5-6 and TRBJ2-7; D is unresolved. Trimming removed 2 bases from V and 5 bases from J, with 17 bases in between. Per the germline V gene, CDR1 is SGHDT and CDR2 is YYEEEE. The CDR3 extends over 15 amino acids. The CDR3 region is CASSFDPLLAHEQYF. CDR3 sequence (DNA): TGTGCCAGCAGCTTTGACCCTCTATTGGCTCACGAGCAGTACTTC.

Here the CDR3 DNA reads TGTGCCAGCAGCCCACGACAGGGGGCGACTGAAGCTTTCTTT. Translating it yields CASSPRQGATEAFF. J is TRBJ1-1 and V is TRBV11-3, with TRBD1 identical over 10 bases. V trimming: 5 bases; J trimming: 5 bases; junction bases outside the gene matches: 5. The CDR3 length is 14 residues. CDR1 SGHNT and CDR2 YENEEA come from the germline V gene.

The chain is built from TRBV29-1 and TRBJ2-3; 10 bases line up with TRBD1. V lost 7 bases to trimming and J lost 3 bases; unmatched junction nucleotides: 4. Germline V gene data show CDR1 as SQVTM and CDR2 as ANQGSEA. The CDR3 covers 13 residues. Here the CDR3 reads CSGDRGGTDTQYF. CDR3 in DNA: TGCAGCGGGGACAGGGGAGGTACAGATACGCAGTATTTT.

The rearrangement links TRBV12-5 to TRBJ1-5, with TRBD1 matching 7 bases. Germline CDR1 is LGHNT and CDR2 is FRNRAP. V was clipped by 5 bases and J by 7 bases; unmatched bases: 8. The CDR3 loop spans 14 amino acids. CDR3 loop: CASGTQTGWQPQHF. The DNA for the CDR3 is TGTGCTAGTGGTACCCAGACAGGGTGGCAGCCCCAGCATTTT. The variable domain in full, with the rest retrieved from reference TRBV12-5 and TRBJ1-5, is DARVTQTPRHKVTEMGQEVTMRCQPILGHNTVFWYRQTMMQGLELLAYFRNRAPLDDSGMPKDRFSAEMPDATLATLKIQPSEPRDSAVYFCASGTQTGWQPQHFGDGTRLSIL.

This clone was recorded once. The rearrangement joins TRBV13 to TRBJ2-1; D is possibly TRBD1 (6 bases). Trimming cost V 5 bases and J 3 bases, with 17 bases left between them. The CDR3 consists of 16 residues. Germline V gene sequence: CDR1 PRHDT, CDR2 FYEKMQ (reference sequence). CDR3 amino acids: CASSIQGLRGYNEQFF. The CDR3 region has the DNA TGTGCCAGCAGCATTCAGGGGTTACGGGGCTACAATGAGCAGTTCTTC.

This chain joins TRBV3-1 (or the pseudogene TRBV3-2) and TRBJ2-3, with D perhaps given as TRBD1 or TRBD2 (5 bases each). The germline V gene encodes CDR1 LGHDT and CDR2 YNNKEL (reference sequence). Trimming removed 4 bases from V and 3 bases from J, with 14 bases in between. The CDR3 length is 15 residues. CDR3 loop: CASSPGRGTTDTQYF. The CDR3 bases are TGTGCCAGCAGCCCGGGAAGGGGTACAACAGATACGCAGTATTTT.

This chain joins TRBV27 and TRBJ1-2, with a possible D match to TRBD1 (5 bases). Germline CDR1 reads MNHEY; CDR2 reads SMNVEV (reference sequence). The V end lost 4 bases, the J end lost 7 bases, and 10 bases lay between the germline ends. CDR3 length equals 12 residues. CDR3 DNA: TGTGCCAGCAGTTCGCCAGGGTCTGGCTACACCTTC. As protein: CASSSPGSGYTF.

The chain employs TRBV7-9 and TRBJ2-3; 11 nucleotides match TRBD2. The germline V gene encodes CDR1 SEHNR and CDR2 FQNEAQ (reference sequence). The CDR3 loop spans 15 amino acids. After removal of 5 bases from V and 2 bases from J, the junction contained 3 bases not matched to a gene. CDR3 DNA sequence: TGTGCCAGCAGCCAGACTAGCGGGGTCACAGATACGCAGTATTTT. Protein sequence: CASSQTSGVTDTQYF.